Each of the 4 T cell receptor beta chains below was sequenced from the same sample in a study of T cell repertoires in cytomegalovirus infection. TCRdb redid the calling of the reads with MiXCR, one entry per CDR3 protein. Found here are fewer than 1,000,000 distinct CDR3 sequences, more than 25% of them singletons; the top ten hold about 14%. The antigens these receptors bind are not known. This specimen consisted of cultured CD8+ T cells from PBMCs, obtained from culture after CMV antigen stimulation. Source of these receptors: a human donor in good health (CMV status not recorded). Some clones in this sample may be carry-over from other donors' samples.

This chain connects TRBV7-9 to TRBJ1-1; D gene ambiguous. The CDR3 has 13 residues. CDR1 is SEHNR and CDR2 is FQNEAQ in the germline V gene (reference sequence). Trimming pared 5 bases from V and 7 bases from J, leaving 14 bases between. CDR3 sequence reads: CASSLGSGVEAFF. The CDR3 DNA reads TGTGCCAGCAGCCTTGGCTCGGGAGTTGAAGCTTTCTTT.

This clonotype turned up a few times. The V call is TRBV4-1, the J call TRBJ2-3, with 8 bases that match TRBD2. This CDR3 has 15 residues. Trimming cost V 4 bases and J 2 bases; bases outside gene matches: 5. Germline V gene lookup returns CDR1 MGHRA and CDR2 YSYEKL. The CDR3 region has the DNA TGCGCCAGCAGCCGGACTAGCAGCATCACAGATACGCAGTATTTT. Its translation: CASSRTSSITDTQYF.

This clonotype was observed a handful of times. The chain links TRBV6-2 or TRBV6-3 to TRBJ1-5; D is possibly TRBD1 (5 bases). Germline V gene sequence: CDR1 MNHEY, CDR2 SVGEGT. The CDR3 is 13 amino acids. With 10 bases removed from V and 7 bases from J, the gap between germline ends came to 17 bases. DNA of the CDR3: TGTGCCACCTTCCCGGGGGGGAGACAGCCCCAGCATTTT. Translation: CATFPGGRQPQHF.

V usage is TRBV2 and J usage is TRBJ2-7; TRBD2 matches at 12 bases. Germline CDR1 reads SNHLY; CDR2 reads FYNNEI. This CDR3 is built from 16 residues. V dropped 5 bases and J dropped 0; count of bases not matched to a gene: 5. The CDR3 nucleotides are TGTGCCAGCAGTCCTCCTAGCGGGGGGGCCTCCTACGAGCAGTACTTC. As protein: CASSPPSGGASYEQYF.